This T cell receptor (beta chain) emerged from a study of blood T cell repertoires in COVID-19. Study details: Samples came from the United States, Italy and Spain, spanning acute and convalescent COVID-19. From T cells, B-cell-depleted T cells, or PBMCs came the material, which was cDNA or gDNA.

Trimming removed 4 bases from V and 1 base from J, with 7 bases in between. The germline CDR1 and CDR2 sequences are MRHNA and SNTAGT. This CDR3 is built from 13 residues. In the original workflow: Quantification of nucleated cells was approximated via reference gene primer amplification. TCRdb's table, derived via immunoSEQ multiplex PCR, lists solely in-frame clones and lacks some. That table is the source of V, J and clone size, and D and trimming were worked out from the DNA. The data hold about 92,000 clones, with roughly 85% observed a single time. Seattle participants joined during active infection and were tracked over time.

Sample: peripheral blood. This receptor was identified in a woman in her fifties or sixties with COVID-19, enrolled during active disease. The rearrangement joins TRBV6-4 to TRBJ1-1, with D possibly matching TRBD1 (5 bases). CDR3 in DNA: TGTGCCAGCAGTGCTGACAGGAACACTGAAGCTTTCTTT. This sequence encodes CASSADRNTEAFF.